Listed below are T cell receptor beta chains from one sample, sequenced in a study of T cells in localized non-small cell lung cancer. Clones were read by immunoSEQ multiplex PCR, and TCRdb kept only the in-frame ones, dropping some. The sample records tens of thousands of clones, approximately 88% being singletons. The input for sequencing was peripheral blood mononuclear cells, taken before any cancer treatment. These receptor sequences come from a woman between 35 and 75 years old with stage III lung adenocarcinoma. The CDR3 runs from the conserved cysteine through the conserved F or W.

cdr3_length,v_call,cdr3_aa
15,TRBV7-3,CASSLIAGNTGELFF
12,TRBV11-2,CASSRREAEAFF
15,TRBV7-9,CASGHGGPRSDEQFF
13,TRBV7-2,CASSHDSQETQYF
17,TRBV7-6,CASSLVSPSGSGETQYF
14,TRBV9,CASSGGQGPGEQYF
12,TRBV5-4,CASSRTSGEQYF
13,TRBV11-2,CASSLDRAGELFF
14,TRBV5-5,CASSFGQGYYGYTF
12,TRBV18,CASSPTQETQYF
15,TRBV6-6,CASSSGQGAVYEQYF
15,TRBV5-1,CASSLGSSGDNEQFF
12,TRBV7-2,CASSYSTGELFF
15,TRBV27,CASSLRAGGSYEQYF
13,TRBV7-9,CASSSQGRYGYTF